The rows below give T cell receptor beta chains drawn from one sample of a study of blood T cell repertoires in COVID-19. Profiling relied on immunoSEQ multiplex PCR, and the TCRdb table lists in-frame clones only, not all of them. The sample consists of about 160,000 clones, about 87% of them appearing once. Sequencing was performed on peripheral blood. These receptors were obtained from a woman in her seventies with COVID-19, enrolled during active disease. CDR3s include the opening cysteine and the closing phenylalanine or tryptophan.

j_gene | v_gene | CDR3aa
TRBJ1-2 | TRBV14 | CASSQGGVNYGYTF
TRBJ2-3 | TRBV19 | CASSSSRGTDTQYF
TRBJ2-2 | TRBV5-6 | CASSSGREGGTGELFF
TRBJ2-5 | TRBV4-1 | CASSQVRGGGQGETQYF
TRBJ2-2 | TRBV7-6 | CASSLIAGVNTGELFF
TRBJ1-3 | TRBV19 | CASSIAMSVSGNTIYF
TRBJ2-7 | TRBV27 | CASSINEQYF
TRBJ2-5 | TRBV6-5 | CASSYSLQGQETQYF
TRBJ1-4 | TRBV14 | CASSQGPEIATNEKLFF
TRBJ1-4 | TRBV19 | CASSMRGPTNEKLFF
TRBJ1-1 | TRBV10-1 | CASSSGGSNTEAFF
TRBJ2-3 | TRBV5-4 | CASSLANRADTQYF
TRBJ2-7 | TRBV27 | CARLRGHTYEQYF
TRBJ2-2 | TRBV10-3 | CAISESLWDSNTGELFF
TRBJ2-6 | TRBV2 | CASTISGQYSGANVLTF
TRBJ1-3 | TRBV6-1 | CASSDSGTGSGNTIYF